This T cell receptor (beta chain) stems from a study of regulatory T cells in long-lasting Graves disease. Sample time point: persistent/refractory GD, antithyroid drugs over 5 years with positive TRAb. RNA isolated from PBMCs was used to make the TCR library. Patients came from an endocrinology department in Xi'an, China. General study results and limits: Thyroid tissue went unexamined; only peripheral blood was analyzed.

Building the TCR beta libraries relied on iRepertoire HTBI primers, and CDR3 regions underwent Arm-PCR. MiXCR, applied by TCRdb to the multiplex PCR reads, yields one record per CDR3 protein. The sample yields over 350,000 distinct CDR3 sequences, less than 25% seen once. The germline V gene encodes CDR1 MNHEY and CDR2 SVGEGT. The CDR3 has 16 residues. Trimming stripped 6 bases from V and 1 base from J, with 18 bases between. This clonotype was seen ten or more times. The antigen is undetermined. The sample in question was peripheral blood mononuclear cells (PBMCs), obtained when the disease was refractory, from a patient treated with antithyroid drugs. This sequence joins TRBV6-2 or TRBV6-3 and TRBJ2-5, with D perhaps TRBD2 (6 bases). The sequence derives from a female donor with Graves disease. CDR3 coding DNA: TGTGCCAGCAGCCACCCGGGAGCGGTGATCCAAGAGACCCAGTACTTC. It translates to CASSHPGAVIQETQYF.